The entry that follows covers one T cell receptor (beta chain) sequence. What it recognizes is unknown. The PCR employed 60 Vbeta primers together with 13 Jbeta primers. Per the authors' pipeline: Roughly 11 million shared chains were among the 60 million to 80 million unique TCR beta chains that a later analysis counted. Generated by immunoSEQ multiplex PCR, the TCRdb table keeps only in-frame clones and is missing some. V and J calls and clone size are those listed in that table; D and trimming were worked out from the DNA. The sample lists some 170,000 clones; around 78% were seen once. The data originate from a study of cytomegalovirus exposure and HLA in healthy donors. The study's findings and limits: Later analysis revealed greater clonal expansion in HLA-associated TCR beta chains than in equally common others. Cytomegalovirus association was assigned to more than 150 TCR beta chains. About 87% or about 30% of the time was how often most TCR beta V segments were productive, according to an earlier analysis.

Germline V lookup: CDR1 SGHDT, CDR2 YYEEEE. V lost 0 bases and J lost 6; bases outside the gene matches: 10. The CDR3 is 19 amino acids. The chain couples TRBV5-6 to TRBJ2-2; 14 bases fit TRBD2. The clonotype was recovered from a woman in her thirties or forties in good health and CMV-seronegative. Sequenced: PBMCs. CDR3 amino acids: CASSLDLTSGRAGPGELFF. The CDR3 nucleotides read TGTGCCAGCAGCTTGGATTTGACTAGCGGGAGGGCCGGGCCCGGGGAGCTGTTTTTT. The full variable domain, rest sourced from reference TRBV5-6 and TRBJ2-2, is DAGVTQSPTHLIKTRGQQVTLRCSPKSGHDTVSWYQQALGQGPQFIFQYYEEEERQRGNFPDRFSGHQFPNYSSELNVNALLLGDSALYLCASSLDLTSGRAGPGELFFGEGSRLTVL.